This is a list of T cell receptor beta chains from one sample in a study of T cell responses to AZD1222 COVID-19 vaccine. Profiled with immunoSEQ multiplex PCR; TCRdb holds only in-frame clones, not every one. The sample shows roughly 100,000 clones, roughly 84% of them seen only once. The specimen comprised peripheral blood, sampled on day 0 of AZD1222 vaccination. The source is an adult in good health. Each CDR3 is given with its conserved first and last residue. D genes are given only for firm matches. Rows give clone size only sometimes, using once, few, many, or a class for an expanded clone.

TRBV6-6,.,TRBJ1-1,.,TGTGCCACTAAGGTAGGGACAACTGAAGCTTTCTTT,CATKVGTTEAFF
TRBV5-1,.,TRBJ2-2,.,TGCGCCAGCAGCCCGGCAAGTGACACCGGGGAGCTGTTTTTT,CASSPASDTGELFF
TRBV6-4,.,TRBJ1-1,.,TGTGCCAGCAGTGACGGAGGGATAGCCCCTATGCGGGCTTTCTTT,CASSDGGIAPMRAFF
TRBV18,TRBD1,TRBJ2-5,.,TGTGCCAGCTCACCTCTCTCGGGACAGATACAAGAGACCCAGTACTTC,CASSPLSGQIQETQYF
TRBV6-6,.,TRBJ2-1,.,TGTGCCAGCAGCCAAGGGGCGGGGTCGTACAATGAGCAGTTCTTC,CASSQGAGSYNEQFF
TRBV10-2,.,TRBJ1-1,.,TGCGCCAGCAGTGAAACCCGTGGGTTCACTGAAGCTTTCTTT,CASSETRGFTEAFF
TRBV19,.,TRBJ2-1,.,TGTGCCAGTAGTTTACAGACTATCCACAATGAGCAGTTCTTC,CASSLQTIHNEQFF
TRBV6-2/TRBV6-3,.,TRBJ2-4,.,TGTGCCAGCAGTTTCGGGAACTTACAGTACTTC,CASSFGNLQYF
TRBV10-3,.,TRBJ1-2,once,TGTGCCATCAGAATGGAGGTAGGGTATGGCTACACCTTC,CAIRMEVGYGYTF
TRBV2,TRBD2,TRBJ2-6,once,TGTGCCAGCAGTGGAGGTAGCGGGTTTGGGGCCAACGTCCTGACTTTC,CASSGGSGFGANVLTF
TRBV9,TRBD1,TRBJ2-7,.,TGTGCCAGCAGCGCACTGGGACAGGCTGTGTCCGAGCAGTACTTC,CASSALGQAVSEQYF
TRBV19,.,TRBJ1-5,.,TGTGCCAGTAGTATGTCCAGTCTGCCCCAGCATTTT,CASSMSSLPQHF
TRBV5-3,.,TRBJ1-4,.,TGTGCCAGAAGCTTTTATGGGAGTAATGAAAAACTGTTTTTT,CARSFYGSNEKLFF
TRBV12-5,.,TRBJ1-1,.,TGTGCTAGTGGGAAACCTCGGACTGCGAACACTGAAGCTTTCTTT,CASGKPRTANTEAFF
TRBV7-9,.,TRBJ1-1,.,TGTGCCAGCAGCTTACCGGGGGCAACTGAAGCTTTCTTT,CASSLPGATEAFF
TRBV12-5,TRBD2,TRBJ2-1,.,TGTGCTAGTGGTTTGTCGAGCGGGGGGTTAAATGAGCAGTTCTTC,CASGLSSGGLNEQFF
TRBV6-5,TRBD2,TRBJ2-1,.,TGTGCCAGCAGCGGCCGAAGTAGCGGGAGGGTTGAGCAGTTCTTC,CASSGRSSGRVEQFF
TRBV9,TRBD1,TRBJ1-2,once,TGTGCCAGCAGCATACGGGACAGGGAAAGTGGCTACACCTTC,CASSIRDRESGYTF
TRBV28,TRBD2,TRBJ2-4,.,TGTGCCAGCAGTTTGCCCAAAGCGGGGTCTGCCAAAAACATTCAGTACTTC,CASSLPKAGSAKNIQYF
TRBV7-2,.,TRBJ2-7,once,TGTGCCAGCACCCGGGGCTCCGGGACGTCCTTCGAGCAGTACTTC,CASTRGSGTSFEQYF
TRBV9,.,TRBJ2-1,.,TGTGCCAGCAGCGTAGACGTGGGGGGCTACAATGAGCAGTTCTTC,CASSVDVGGYNEQFF
TRBV6-2/TRBV6-3,.,TRBJ1-5,.,TGTGCCAGCAGTTACTCGAGTCAACGGGCGAATCAGCCCCAGCATTTT,CASSYSSQRANQPQHF
TRBV6-5,.,TRBJ1-3,.,TGTGCCAGCAGTTACGGACGGTCGTCCGGAAACACCATATATTTT,CASSYGRSSGNTIYF
TRBV29-1,TRBD2,TRBJ2-3,.,TGCAGCGTTGTAGCGGGAGGAGATACGCAGTATTTT,CSVVAGGDTQYF
TRBV7-9,TRBD1,TRBJ1-5,.,TGTGCCACGACAGGGGGGGGTCAGCCCCAGCATTTT,CATTGGGQPQHF
TRBV7-8,.,TRBJ2-3,.,TGTGCCAGCAGTTTAAAGGGGTATTCTAGCACAGATACGCAGTATTTT,CASSLKGYSSTDTQYF
TRBV24-1,.,TRBJ1-5,.,TGTGCCACCAGTGACGGGCCCAGGGCCCAGCATTTT,CATSDGPRAQHF
TRBV19,.,TRBJ2-7,.,TGTGCCTCAGAAGCAGGGACCACCGACGAGCAGTACTTC,CASEAGTTDEQYF
TRBV19,.,TRBJ1-2,few,TGTGCCAGTAGTATTAGTACAGGGAAGGTATATGGCTACACCTTC,CASSISTGKVYGYTF
TRBV14,.,TRBJ1-2,.,TGTGCCAGCAGCCACCGAGCCGCAGGGAACACCTATGGCTACACCTTC,CASSHRAAGNTYGYTF
TRBV6-1,.,TRBJ1-1,once,TGTGCCAGCAGTGAATGGGGCAGGAACACTGAAGCTTTCTTT,CASSEWGRNTEAFF
TRBV5-8,.,TRBJ2-2,.,TGTGCCAGCACAAATAGGGTGAACACCGGGGAGCTGTTTTTT,CASTNRVNTGELFF
TRBV12-3/TRBV12-4,.,TRBJ2-2,few,TGTGCCAGCAGTTTCCCAGCCGGGGAGCTGTTTTTT,CASSFPAGELFF
TRBV25-1,.,TRBJ1-1,.,TGTGCCAGCAGTGAATTGGGGGGCACTGGAACTGAAGCTTTCTTT,CASSELGGTGTEAFF
TRBV27,TRBD2,TRBJ2-3,.,TGTGCCAGCAGTACCGAAGGACTAGCCCCTACGAATACGCAGTATTTT,CASSTEGLAPTNTQYF
TRBV30,.,TRBJ1-3,.,TGTGCCCAGGCAGGAAGGACGCTCGGAAACACCATATATTTT,CAQAGRTLGNTIYF
TRBV14,TRBD2,TRBJ2-1,.,TGTGCCAGCGCAAGACTAGCGGGAGGGCCCCCTACCTACAATGAGCAGTTCTTC,CASARLAGGPPTYNEQFF
TRBV11-3,TRBD1,TRBJ1-1,.,TGTGCCAGCAGCTTAAGTGGGGCCAGGGGGCTGGACACTGAAGCTTTCTTT,CASSLSGARGLDTEAFF
TRBV11-2,TRBD2,TRBJ2-1,.,TGTGCCAGCAGACCGACTAGCGGCAACTACAATGAGCAGTTCTTC,CASRPTSGNYNEQFF
TRBV19,TRBD1,TRBJ2-3,.,TGTGCCAGTAGGTTATTACAGGGGAGCACAGATACGCAGTATTTT,CASRLLQGSTDTQYF
TRBV4-1,.,TRBJ1-3,.,TGCGCCAGCAGCCATGTCTCAAGGACGGGAGGAAACACCATATATTTT,CASSHVSRTGGNTIYF
TRBV6-4,TRBD1,TRBJ1-5,.,TGTGCCAGCAGTGAGGGGACAGGGGCAACCTGTGTTGGGCATTTT,CASSEGTGATCVGHF
TRBV28,.,TRBJ1-3,.,TGTGCCAGCAATAACAGGAGGGCGGGTGGAAACACCATATATTTT,CASNNRRAGGNTIYF
TRBV7-3,TRBD2,TRBJ2-7,few,TGTGCCAGCAGCTTACTGGGAGGGGAATACGAGCAGTACTTC,CASSLLGGEYEQYF
TRBV11-2,TRBD2,TRBJ2-3,.,TGTGCCAGCAGCTCAGGACTAGCGGGAGGCAGCACAGATACGCAGTATTTT,CASSSGLAGGSTDTQYF
TRBV5-1,.,TRBJ1-1,.,TGCGCCAGCAGCTTCGACAGATCGAACACTGAAGCTTTCTTT,CASSFDRSNTEAFF
TRBV13,.,TRBJ1-3,.,TGTGCCAGCAGCTTGGGACCCAGGAGGACCTCTGGAAACACCATATATTTT,CASSLGPRRTSGNTIYF
TRBV20-1,.,TRBJ1-2,.,TGCAGTGTGGTGGGGAAGCATGGCTACACCTTC,CSVVGKHGYTF
TRBV27,TRBD1,TRBJ1-6,.,TGTGCCAGCAGTAGTAGACAGGGGGATAATTCACCCCTCCACTTT,CASSSRQGDNSPLHF
TRBV7-2,.,TRBJ2-3,few,TGTGCCAGCAGCTTAGCCGCGGCAGATACGCAGTATTTT,CASSLAAADTQYF
TRBV3-1/TRBV3-2,.,TRBJ1-2,.,TGTGCCAGCAGCCAAGGGCAGGGCGGTTCAAACTATGGCTACACCTTC,CASSQGQGGSNYGYTF
TRBV4-1,.,TRBJ2-4,.,TGCGCCAGCAGCCAAATCCGGACGCGAGAAAACATTCAGTACTTC,CASSQIRTRENIQYF
TRBV4-3,.,TRBJ1-4,.,TGCGCCAGCAGCCAAAGTGTCAGCCGGACGGGAAAACTGTTTTTT,CASSQSVSRTGKLFF
TRBV6-5,.,TRBJ2-2,once,TGTGCCAGCAGTCCTGCCCTAACCGGGGAGCTGTTTTTT,CASSPALTGELFF
TRBV3-1/TRBV3-2,.,TRBJ1-2,once,TGTGCCAGCAGCCAAGGTAGGACTGGGAGGAACTATGGCTACACCTTC,CASSQGRTGRNYGYTF
TRBV5-1,.,TRBJ1-2,.,TGCGCCAGCAGCTTGGCCGGGACGGGCGCAAGTAACTATGGCTACACCTTC,CASSLAGTGASNYGYTF